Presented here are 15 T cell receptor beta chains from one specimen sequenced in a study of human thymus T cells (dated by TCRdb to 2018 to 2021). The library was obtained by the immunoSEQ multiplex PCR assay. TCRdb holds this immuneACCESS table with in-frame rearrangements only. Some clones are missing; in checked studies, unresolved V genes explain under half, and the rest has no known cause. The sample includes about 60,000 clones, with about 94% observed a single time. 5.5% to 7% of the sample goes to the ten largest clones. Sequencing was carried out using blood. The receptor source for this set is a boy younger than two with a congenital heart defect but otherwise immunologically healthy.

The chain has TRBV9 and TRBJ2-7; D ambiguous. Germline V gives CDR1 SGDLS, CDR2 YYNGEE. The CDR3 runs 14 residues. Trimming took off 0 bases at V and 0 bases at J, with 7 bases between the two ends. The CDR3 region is CASSVASVSYEQYF. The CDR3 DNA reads TGTGCCAGCAGCGTAGCTTCCGTCTCCTACGAGCAGTACTTC. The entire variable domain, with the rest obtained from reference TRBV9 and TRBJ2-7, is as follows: DSGVTQTPKHLITATGQRVTLRCSPRSGDLSVYWYQQSLDQGLQFLIQYYNGEERAKGNILERFSAQQFPDLHSELNLSSLELGDSALYFCASSVASVSYEQYFGPGTRLTVT.

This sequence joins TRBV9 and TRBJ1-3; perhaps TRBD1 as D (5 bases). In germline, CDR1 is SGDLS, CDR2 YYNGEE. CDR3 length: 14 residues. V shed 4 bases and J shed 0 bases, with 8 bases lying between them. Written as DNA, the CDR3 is TGTGCCAGCAGCCCCGACAGCTCTGGAAACACCATATATTTT. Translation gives CASSPDSSGNTIYF.

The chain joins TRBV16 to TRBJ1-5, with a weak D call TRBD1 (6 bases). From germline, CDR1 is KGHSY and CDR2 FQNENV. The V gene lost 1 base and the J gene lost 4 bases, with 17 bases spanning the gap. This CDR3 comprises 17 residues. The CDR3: CASSQFGDTFLNQPQHF. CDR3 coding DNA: TGTGCCAGCAGCCAATTTGGGGACACTTTCCTTAATCAGCCCCAGCATTTT.

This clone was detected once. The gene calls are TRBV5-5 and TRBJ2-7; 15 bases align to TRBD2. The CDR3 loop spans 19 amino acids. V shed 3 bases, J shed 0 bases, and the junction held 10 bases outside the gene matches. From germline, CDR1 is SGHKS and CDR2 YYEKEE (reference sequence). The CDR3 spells CASSWTPGLAGGSSYEQYF. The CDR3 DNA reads TGTGCCAGCAGCTGGACCCCGGGACTAGCGGGGGGAAGCTCCTACGAGCAGTACTTC.

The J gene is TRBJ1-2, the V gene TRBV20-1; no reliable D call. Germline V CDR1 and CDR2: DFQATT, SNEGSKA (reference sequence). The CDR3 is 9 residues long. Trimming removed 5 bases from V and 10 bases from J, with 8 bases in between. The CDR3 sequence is CSAGGFYTF. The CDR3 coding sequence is TGCAGTGCTGGTGGATTCTACACCTTC.

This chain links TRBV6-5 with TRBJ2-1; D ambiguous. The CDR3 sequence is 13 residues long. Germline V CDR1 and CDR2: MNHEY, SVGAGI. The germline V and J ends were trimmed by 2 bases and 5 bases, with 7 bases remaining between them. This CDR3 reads CASSYGLHNEQFF. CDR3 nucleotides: TGTGCCAGCAGTTACGGGCTCCACAATGAGCAGTTCTTC.

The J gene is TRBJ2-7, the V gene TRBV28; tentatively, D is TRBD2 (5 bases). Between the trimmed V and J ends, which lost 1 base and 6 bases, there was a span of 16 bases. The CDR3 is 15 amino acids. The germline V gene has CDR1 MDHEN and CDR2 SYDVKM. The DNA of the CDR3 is TGTGCCAGCAGTTTATACGAGCGGACTTCCGGCGAGCAGTACTTC. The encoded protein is CASSLYERTSGEQYF.

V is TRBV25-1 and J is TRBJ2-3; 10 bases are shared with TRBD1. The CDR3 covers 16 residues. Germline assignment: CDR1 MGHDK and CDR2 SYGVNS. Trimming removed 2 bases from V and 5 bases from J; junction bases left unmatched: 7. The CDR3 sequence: CASSEHRDRGGDTQYF. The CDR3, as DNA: TGTGCCAGCAGTGAACACCGGGACAGGGGTGGAGATACGCAGTATTTT.

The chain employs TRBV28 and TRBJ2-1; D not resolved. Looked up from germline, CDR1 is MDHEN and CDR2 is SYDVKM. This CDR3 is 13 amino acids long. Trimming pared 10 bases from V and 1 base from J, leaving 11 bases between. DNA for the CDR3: TGTGCCACGCATGAACCTTCCTACAATGAGCAGTTCTTC. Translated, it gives CATHEPSYNEQFF. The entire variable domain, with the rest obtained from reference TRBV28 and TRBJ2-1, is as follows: DVKVTQSSRYLVKRTGEKVFLECVQDMDHENMFWYRQDPGLGLRLIYFSYDVKMKEKGDIPEGYSVSREKKERFSLILESASTNQTSMYLCATHEPSYNEQFFGPGTRLTVL.

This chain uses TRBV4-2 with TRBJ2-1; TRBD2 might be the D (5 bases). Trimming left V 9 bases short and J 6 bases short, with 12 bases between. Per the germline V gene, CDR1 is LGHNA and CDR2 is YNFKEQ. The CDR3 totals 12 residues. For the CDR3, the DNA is TGTGCCAGTAGCGCCCCGGGCAATGAGCAGTTCTTC. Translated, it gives CASSAPGNEQFF.

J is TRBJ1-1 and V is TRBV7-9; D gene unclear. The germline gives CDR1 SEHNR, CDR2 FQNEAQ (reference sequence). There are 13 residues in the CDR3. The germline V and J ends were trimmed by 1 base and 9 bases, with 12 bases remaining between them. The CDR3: CASSLGQEEKAFF. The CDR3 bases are TGTGCCAGCAGCTTAGGCCAGGAGGAGAAAGCTTTCTTT.

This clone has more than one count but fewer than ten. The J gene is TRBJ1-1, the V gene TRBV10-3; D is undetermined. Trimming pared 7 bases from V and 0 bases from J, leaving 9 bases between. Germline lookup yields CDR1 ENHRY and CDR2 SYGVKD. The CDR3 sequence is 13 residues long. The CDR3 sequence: CAIKEGLNTEAFF. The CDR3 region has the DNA TGTGCCATCAAAGAGGGCCTGAACACTGAAGCTTTCTTT.

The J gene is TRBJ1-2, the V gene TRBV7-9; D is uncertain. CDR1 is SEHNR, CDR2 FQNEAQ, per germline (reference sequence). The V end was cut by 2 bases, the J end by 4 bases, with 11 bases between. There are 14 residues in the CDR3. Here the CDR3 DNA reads TGTGCCAGCAGCTTATTCATGGGTAGCTATGGCTACACCTTC. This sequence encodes CASSLFMGSYGYTF.

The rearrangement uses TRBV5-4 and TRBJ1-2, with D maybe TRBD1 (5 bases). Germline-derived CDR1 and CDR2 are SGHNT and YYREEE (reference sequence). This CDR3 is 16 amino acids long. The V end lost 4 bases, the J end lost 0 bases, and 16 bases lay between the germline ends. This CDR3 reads CASSARGPPANYGYTF. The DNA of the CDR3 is TGTGCCAGCAGCGCCCGGGGACCGCCTGCTAACTATGGCTACACCTTC.

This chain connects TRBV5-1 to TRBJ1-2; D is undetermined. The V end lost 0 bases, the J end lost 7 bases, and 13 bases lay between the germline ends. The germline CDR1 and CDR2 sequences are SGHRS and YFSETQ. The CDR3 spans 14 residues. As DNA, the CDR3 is TGCGCCAGCAGCTTGGCCCCGGGCAACACTGGCTACACCTTC. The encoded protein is CASSLAPGNTGYTF.